These 17 T cell receptor beta chains share one sample of origin, sequenced in a study of T cell responses to AZD1222 COVID-19 vaccine. Here immunoSEQ multiplex PCR was the method, and the copy in TCRdb shows in-frame clones only, minus some. The repertoire includes around 62,000 clones, approximately 90% of them detected once, and approximately 4.9% sits in the top ten. Sequencing was performed on peripheral blood, taken on day 0 of AZD1222 vaccination. All receptors come from an adult in good health.

The rearrangement joins TRBV15 to TRBJ1-1; weak D call: TRBD1 (6 bases). Germline V gene data show CDR1 as LNHNV and CDR2 as YYDKDF (reference sequence). The CDR3 spans 15 residues. With 6 bases removed from V and 5 bases from J, the gap between germline ends came to 19 bases. This CDR3 reads CATSTLGGLRTEAFF. Written as DNA, the CDR3 is TGTGCCACCAGTACTCTGGGGGGGCTGAGAACTGAAGCTTTCTTT.

The rearrangement joins TRBV28 to TRBJ1-2, with TRBD1 identical over 11 bases. The CDR3 has 15 amino acids. Germline CDR1 and CDR2: MDHEN and SYDVKM. V lost 5 bases to trimming and J lost 8 bases; unmatched junction nucleotides: 10. The chain's CDR3 is CASSARTGGLRGYTF. The CDR3 DNA sequence: TGTGCCAGCAGTGCCCGGACAGGGGGCCTGCGGGGCTACACCTTC.

J is TRBJ2-5 and V is TRBV11-2; D unclear. From germline, CDR1 is SGHAT and CDR2 FQNNGV. V lost 4 bases and J lost 5, with 17 bases in between. The CDR3 length is 15 residues. This chain's CDR3 is CASSSQPGPAETQYF. As DNA, the CDR3 is TGTGCCAGCAGCTCCCAACCTGGGCCGGCGGAGACCCAGTACTTC.

The V call is TRBV19, the J call TRBJ1-4; possible D gene TRBD1, 5 bases. CDR3 length: 14 residues. Germline values: CDR1 LNHDA, CDR2 SQIVND (reference sequence). V was trimmed by 4 bases and J by 8 bases, leaving 14 bases between them. The CDR3 loop is CASSTHSTAEKLFF. The CDR3 DNA sequence: TGTGCCAGTAGTACCCATTCGACAGCCGAAAAACTGTTTTTT.

V and J are TRBV5-1 and TRBJ1-2, with D maybe TRBD1 (6 bases). Deletions cut 3 bases from V and 4 bases from J, with 10 bases between. Germline CDR1 is SGHRS and CDR2 is YFSETQ. This CDR3 has 13 residues. CDR3 in amino acids: CASSWDTSYGYTF. CDR3 sequence (DNA): TGCGCCAGCAGCTGGGACACCTCCTATGGCTACACCTTC.

This chain links TRBV5-1 with TRBJ2-2; no clear D gene. The germline CDR1 and CDR2 sequences are SGHRS and YFSETQ. The V end was cut by 4 bases, the J end by 1 base, with 2 bases between. The CDR3 is made up of 12 amino acids. This chain's CDR3 is CASSKNTGELFF. The CDR3 coding sequence is TGCGCCAGCAGCAAGAACACCGGGGAGCTGTTTTTT. Full variable domain (rest looked up from reference TRBV5-1 and TRBJ2-2): KAGVTQTPRYLIKTRGQQVTLSCSPISGHRSVSWYQQTPGQGLQFLFEYFSETQRNKGNFPGRFSGRQFSNSRSEMNVSTLELGDSALYLCASSKNTGELFFGEGSRLTVL.

The gene calls are TRBV7-9 and TRBJ1-6, with D perhaps TRBD1 (5 bases). With 1 base removed from V and 7 bases from J, the gap between germline ends came to 5 bases. CDR3 length: 13 amino acids. Germline CDR1 reads SEHNR; CDR2 reads FQNEAQ (reference sequence). The CDR3 is CASSLEGNSPLHF. As DNA, the CDR3 is TGTGCCAGCAGCTTAGAGGGGAATTCACCCCTCCACTTT.

The gene calls are TRBV3-1 (or the pseudogene TRBV3-2) and TRBJ2-6; D not resolved. The V end was cut by 4 bases, the J end by 0 bases, with 16 bases between. The germline V gene encodes CDR1 LGHDT and CDR2 YNNKEL (reference sequence). The CDR3 runs to 18 residues. CDR3 nucleotide sequence: TGTGCCAGCAGCCCTAGGCCTGGCCGAAGCTCTGGGGCCAACGTCCTGACTTTC. It translates to CASSPRPGRSSGANVLTF.

The V and J genes are TRBV7-2 and TRBJ1-1; D not certain. From germline, CDR1 is SGHTA and CDR2 FQGNSA. The V end was cut by 3 bases, the J end by 6 bases, with 11 bases between. This CDR3 contains 13 residues. The CDR3 here is CASSFFREAEAFF. In DNA, the CDR3 is TGTGCCAGCAGCTTTTTTAGGGAGGCTGAAGCTTTCTTT.

V gene TRBV7-2 combines with J gene TRBJ1-1, with TRBD1 as a possible D gene (5 bases). The CDR3 runs to 14 residues. Germline values: CDR1 SGHTA, CDR2 FQGNSA. Trimming left V 3 bases short and J 2 bases short, with 10 bases between. The CDR3 sequence is CASSFRQSNTEAFF. The DNA for the CDR3 is TGTGCCAGCAGCTTCAGACAGAGTAACACTGAAGCTTTCTTT.

This rearrangement joins TRBV3-1 (or the pseudogene TRBV3-2) to TRBJ2-2, with no clear D. There are 15 residues in the CDR3. V lost 3 bases, J lost 1 base, and 9 bases lay in between. Germline CDR1 LGHDT, CDR2 YNNKEL (reference sequence). The CDR3 sequence: CASSHGQLNTGELFF. The CDR3 DNA reads as TGTGCCAGCAGCCATGGGCAGCTGAACACCGGGGAGCTGTTTTTT.

V is TRBV5-1 and J is TRBJ2-4; 7 nucleotides match TRBD1. Germline CDR1 SGHRS, CDR2 YFSETQ. The CDR3 totals 15 residues. The J segment lost 12 bases and the V segment lost 3 bases, leaving 15 bases of the junction unmatched. The CDR3 DNA sequence: TGCGCCAGCAGCTCGGGCATAGGGACAGTTGTTAATCAGTACTTC. It is translated as CASSSGIGTVVNQYF.

This clone was seen just once. CDR3 bases: TGTGCCAGCAGTGGGAGACAGGGGGCTTATGAAGCTTTCTTT. Its translation is CASSGRQGAYEAFF. The genes are TRBV28 and TRBJ1-1; 10 bases line up with TRBD1. Germline V gives CDR1 MDHEN, CDR2 SYDVKM. There are 14 residues in the CDR3. V was clipped by 5 bases and J by 7 bases; unmatched bases: 7.

This clone was seen just once. The V call is TRBV9, the J call TRBJ2-2; 7 nucleotides match TRBD1. With 4 bases clipped from V and 1 base from J, the junction kept 4 bases outside the gene matches. The CDR3 covers 15 residues. CDR1 and CDR2 from the germline V gene are SGDLS and YYNGEE. This CDR3 reads CASSFRTGNTGELFF. The CDR3 DNA reads TGTGCCAGCAGCTTTAGGACAGGGAACACCGGGGAGCTGTTTTTT.

The chain links TRBV7-2 to TRBJ2-2; D unresolved. Trimming stripped 1 base from V and 1 base from J, with 7 bases between. Germline loops: CDR1 SGHTA, CDR2 FQGNSA. The CDR3 is made up of 15 amino acids. CDR3 residues: CASSLGGGNTGELFF. As DNA, the CDR3 is TGTGCCAGCAGCTTAGGTGGCGGGAACACCGGGGAGCTGTTTTTT.

V is TRBV6-5 and J is TRBJ2-3, with D unresolved. The germline V gene encodes CDR1 MNHEY and CDR2 SVGAGI. CDR3 size: 15 residues. Trimming pared 0 bases from V and 2 bases from J, leaving 9 bases between. The CDR3 nucleotides are TGTGCCAGCAGTTACTCGTTGGCCTACACAGATACGCAGTATTTT. Translation gives CASSYSLAYTDTQYF.

V usage is TRBV7-6 and J usage is TRBJ2-2; D gene uncertain. The CDR3 is made up of 14 amino acids. V was pared by 0 bases and J by 0 bases, with 2 bases between. Per germline, CDR1 SGHVS and CDR2 FNYEAQ. The CDR3 reads CASSLAANTGELFF. The CDR3 DNA sequence: TGTGCCAGCAGCTTAGCAGCGAACACCGGGGAGCTGTTTTTT.